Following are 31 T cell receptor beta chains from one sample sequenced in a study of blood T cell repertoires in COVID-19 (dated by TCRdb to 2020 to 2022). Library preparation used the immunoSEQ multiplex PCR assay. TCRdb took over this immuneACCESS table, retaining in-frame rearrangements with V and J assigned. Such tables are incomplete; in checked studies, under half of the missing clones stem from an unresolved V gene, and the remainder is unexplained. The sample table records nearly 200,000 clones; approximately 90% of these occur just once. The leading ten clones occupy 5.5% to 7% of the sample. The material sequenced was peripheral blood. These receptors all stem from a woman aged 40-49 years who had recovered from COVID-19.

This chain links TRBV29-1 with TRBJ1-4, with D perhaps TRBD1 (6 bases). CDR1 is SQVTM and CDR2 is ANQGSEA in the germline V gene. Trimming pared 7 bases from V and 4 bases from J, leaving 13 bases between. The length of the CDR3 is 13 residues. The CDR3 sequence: CSARTEFNEKLFF. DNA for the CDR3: TGCAGCGCCAGGACAGAGTTTAATGAAAAACTGTTTTTT.

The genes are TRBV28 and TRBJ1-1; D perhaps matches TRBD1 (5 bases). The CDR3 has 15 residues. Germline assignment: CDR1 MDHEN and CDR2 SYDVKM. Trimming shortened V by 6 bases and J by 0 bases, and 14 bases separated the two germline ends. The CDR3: CASRFPGAMNTEAFF. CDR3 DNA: TGTGCCAGCAGGTTCCCTGGGGCCATGAACACTGAAGCTTTCTTT.

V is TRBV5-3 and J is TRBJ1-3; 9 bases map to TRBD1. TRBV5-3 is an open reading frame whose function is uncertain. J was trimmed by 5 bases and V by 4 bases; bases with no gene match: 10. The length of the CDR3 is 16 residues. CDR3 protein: CARSTWDRERRNTIYF. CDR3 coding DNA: TGTGCCAGAAGCACATGGGACAGGGAAAGGAGAAACACCATATATTTT.

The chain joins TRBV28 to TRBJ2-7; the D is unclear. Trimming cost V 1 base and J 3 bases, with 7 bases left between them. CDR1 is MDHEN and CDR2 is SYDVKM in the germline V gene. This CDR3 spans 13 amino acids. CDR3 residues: CASSLSTYYEQYF. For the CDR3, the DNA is TGTGCCAGCAGTTTATCAACCTACTACGAGCAGTACTTC.

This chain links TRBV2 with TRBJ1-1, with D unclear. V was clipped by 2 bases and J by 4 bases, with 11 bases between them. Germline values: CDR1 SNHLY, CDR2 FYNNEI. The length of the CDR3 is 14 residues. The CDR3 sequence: CASSEHEASTEAFF. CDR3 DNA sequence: TGTGCCAGCAGTGAACACGAAGCTTCCACTGAAGCTTTCTTT.

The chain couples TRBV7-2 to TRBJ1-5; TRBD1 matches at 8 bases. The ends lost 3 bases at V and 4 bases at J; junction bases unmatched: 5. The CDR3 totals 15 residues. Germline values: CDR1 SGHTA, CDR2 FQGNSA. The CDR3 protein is CASSFQGAWNQPQHF. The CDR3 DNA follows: TGTGCCAGCAGCTTTCAGGGGGCTTGGAATCAGCCCCAGCATTTT. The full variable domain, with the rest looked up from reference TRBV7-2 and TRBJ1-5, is GAGVSQSPSNKVTEKGKDVELRCDPISGHTALYWYRQSLGQGLEFLIYFQGNSAPDKSGLPSDRFSAERTGGSVSTLTIQRTQQEDSAVYLCASSFQGAWNQPQHFGDGTRLSIL.

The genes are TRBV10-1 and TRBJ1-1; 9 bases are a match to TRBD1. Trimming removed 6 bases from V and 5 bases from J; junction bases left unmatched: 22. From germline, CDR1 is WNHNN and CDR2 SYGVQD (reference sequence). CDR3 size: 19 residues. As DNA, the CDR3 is TGCGCCAGCAGGGACGCTACTGAGGACAGGGGCAAGAGGAGGACTGAAGCTTTCTTT. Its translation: CASRDATEDRGKRRTEAFF.

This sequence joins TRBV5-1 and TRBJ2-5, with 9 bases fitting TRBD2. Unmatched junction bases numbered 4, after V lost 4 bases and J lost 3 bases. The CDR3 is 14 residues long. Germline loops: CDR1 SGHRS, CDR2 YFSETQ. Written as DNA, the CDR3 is TGCGCCAGCAGCCGACTAGCGGTTAAAGAGACCCAGTACTTC. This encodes CASSRLAVKETQYF.

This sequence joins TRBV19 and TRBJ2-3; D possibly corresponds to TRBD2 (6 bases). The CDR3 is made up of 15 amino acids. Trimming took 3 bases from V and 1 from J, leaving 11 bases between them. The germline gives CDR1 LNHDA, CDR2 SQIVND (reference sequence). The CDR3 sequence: CASSMWGTGTDTQYF. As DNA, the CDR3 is TGTGCCAGTAGTATGTGGGGGACTGGCACAGATACGCAGTATTTT.

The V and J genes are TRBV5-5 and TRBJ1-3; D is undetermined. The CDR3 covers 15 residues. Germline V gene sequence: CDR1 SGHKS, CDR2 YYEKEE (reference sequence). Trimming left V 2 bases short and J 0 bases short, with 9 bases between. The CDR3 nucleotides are TGTGCCAGCAGCTTAGAAAGGAGCTCTGGAAACACCATATATTTT. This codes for CASSLERSSGNTIYF.

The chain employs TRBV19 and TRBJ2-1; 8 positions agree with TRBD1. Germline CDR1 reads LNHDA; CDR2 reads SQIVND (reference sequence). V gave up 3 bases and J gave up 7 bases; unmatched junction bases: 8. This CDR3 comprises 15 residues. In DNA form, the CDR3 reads TGTGCCAGTAGTATTCTCTTGCGACAGGGGAATGAGCAGTTCTTC. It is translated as CASSILLRQGNEQFF.

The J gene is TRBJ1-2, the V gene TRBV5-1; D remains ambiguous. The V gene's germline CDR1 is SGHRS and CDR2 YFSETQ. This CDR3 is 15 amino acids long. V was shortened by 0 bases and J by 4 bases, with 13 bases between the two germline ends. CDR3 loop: CASSLAPGPSYGYTF. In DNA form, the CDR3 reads TGCGCCAGCAGCTTGGCCCCAGGCCCCAGCTATGGCTACACCTTC.

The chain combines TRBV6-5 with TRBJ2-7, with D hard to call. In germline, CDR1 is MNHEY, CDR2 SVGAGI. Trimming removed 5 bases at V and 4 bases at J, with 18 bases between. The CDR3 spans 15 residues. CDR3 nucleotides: TGTGCCAGCAGTCCGATTTTGGGCCGTGGATACGAGCAGTACTTC. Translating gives CASSPILGRGYEQYF.

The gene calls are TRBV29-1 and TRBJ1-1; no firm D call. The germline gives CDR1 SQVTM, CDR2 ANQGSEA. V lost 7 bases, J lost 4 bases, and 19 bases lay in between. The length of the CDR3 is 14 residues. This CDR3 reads CSAALEVGITEAFF. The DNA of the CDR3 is TGCAGCGCCGCACTGGAGGTTGGTATCACTGAAGCTTTCTTT.

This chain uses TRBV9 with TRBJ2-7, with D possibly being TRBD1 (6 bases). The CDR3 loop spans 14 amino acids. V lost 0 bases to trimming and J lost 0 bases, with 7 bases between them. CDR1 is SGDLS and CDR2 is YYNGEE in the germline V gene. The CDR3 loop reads CASSVADSSYEQYF. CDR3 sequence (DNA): TGTGCCAGCAGCGTAGCGGACAGCTCCTACGAGCAGTACTTC.

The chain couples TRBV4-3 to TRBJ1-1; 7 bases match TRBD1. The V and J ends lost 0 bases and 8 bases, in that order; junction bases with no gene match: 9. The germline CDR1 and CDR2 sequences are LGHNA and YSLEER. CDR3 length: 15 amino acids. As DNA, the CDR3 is TGCGCCAGCAGCCAAGATTTCACAGGGGCGCTCGAAGCTTTCTTT. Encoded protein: CASSQDFTGALEAFF.

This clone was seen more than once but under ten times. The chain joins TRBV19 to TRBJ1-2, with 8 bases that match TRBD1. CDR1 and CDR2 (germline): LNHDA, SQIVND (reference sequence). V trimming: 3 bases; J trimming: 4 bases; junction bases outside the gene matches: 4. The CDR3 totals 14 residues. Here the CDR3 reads CASSILDRVYGYTF. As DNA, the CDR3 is TGTGCCAGTAGTATTCTGGACAGGGTCTATGGCTACACCTTC.

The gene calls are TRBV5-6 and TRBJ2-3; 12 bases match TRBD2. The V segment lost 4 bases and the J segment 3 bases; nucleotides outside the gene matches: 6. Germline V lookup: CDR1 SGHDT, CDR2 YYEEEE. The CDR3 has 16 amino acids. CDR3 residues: CASSPSGLAGTDTQYF. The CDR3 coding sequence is TGTGCCAGCAGCCCGTCCGGACTAGCGGGGACAGATACGCAGTATTTT.

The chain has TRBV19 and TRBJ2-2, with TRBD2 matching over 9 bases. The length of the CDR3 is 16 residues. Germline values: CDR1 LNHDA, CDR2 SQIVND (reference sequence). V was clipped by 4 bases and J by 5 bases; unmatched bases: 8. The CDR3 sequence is CASSTGTSWRTGELFF. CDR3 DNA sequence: TGTGCCAGTAGTACCGGGACTAGCTGGCGTACCGGGGAGCTGTTTTTT.

The CDR3 DNA reads as TGTGCCAGCTCACCAATGGCGGGAGGCCTACAAGAGACCCAGTACTTC. This gives the protein CASSPMAGGLQETQYF. The chain uses TRBV18 and TRBJ2-5; 8 nucleotides match TRBD2. This CDR3 contains 16 residues. The V and J ends lost 2 bases and 2 bases, in that order; junction bases with no gene match: 7. The germline gives CDR1 KGHSH, CDR2 LQKENI.

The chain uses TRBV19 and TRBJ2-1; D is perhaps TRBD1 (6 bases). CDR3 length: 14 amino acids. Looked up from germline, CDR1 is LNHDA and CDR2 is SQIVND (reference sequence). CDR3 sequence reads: CATSNGQGKGEQFF. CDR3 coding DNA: TGTGCTACTAGTAACGGGCAGGGGAAAGGTGAGCAGTTCTTC.

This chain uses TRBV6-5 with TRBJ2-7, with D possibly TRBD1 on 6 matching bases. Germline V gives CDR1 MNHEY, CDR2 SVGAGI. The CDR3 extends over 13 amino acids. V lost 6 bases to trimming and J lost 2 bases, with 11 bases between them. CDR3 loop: CASSPRTAYEQYF. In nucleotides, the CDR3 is TGTGCCAGCAGCCCACGGACAGCCTACGAGCAGTACTTC.

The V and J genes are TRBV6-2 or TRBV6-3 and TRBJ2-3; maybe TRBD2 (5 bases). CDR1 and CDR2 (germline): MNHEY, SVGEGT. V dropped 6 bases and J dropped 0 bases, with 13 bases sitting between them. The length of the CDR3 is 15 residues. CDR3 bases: TGTGCCAGCAGCTGGGGAGTTTCTAGCACAGATACGCAGTATTTT. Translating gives CASSWGVSSTDTQYF.

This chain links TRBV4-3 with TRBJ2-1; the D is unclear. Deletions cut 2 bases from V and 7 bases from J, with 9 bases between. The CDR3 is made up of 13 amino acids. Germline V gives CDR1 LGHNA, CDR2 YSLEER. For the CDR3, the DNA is TGCGCCAGCAGCCAACTTTTAAAAAATGAGCAGTTCTTC. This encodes CASSQLLKNEQFF.

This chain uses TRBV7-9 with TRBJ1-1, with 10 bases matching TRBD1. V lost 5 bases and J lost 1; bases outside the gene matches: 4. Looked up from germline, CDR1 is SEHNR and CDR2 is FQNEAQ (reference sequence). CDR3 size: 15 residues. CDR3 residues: CASSPGTGENTEAFF. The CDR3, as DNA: TGTGCCAGCAGCCCAGGGACAGGGGAGAACACTGAAGCTTTCTTT.

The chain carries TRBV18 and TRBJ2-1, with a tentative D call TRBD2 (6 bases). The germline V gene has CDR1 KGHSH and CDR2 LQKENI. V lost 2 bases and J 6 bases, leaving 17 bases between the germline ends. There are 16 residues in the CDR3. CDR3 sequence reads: CASSPSSAGNANEQFF. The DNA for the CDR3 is TGTGCCAGCTCACCATCATCGGCGGGGAATGCCAATGAGCAGTTCTTC.

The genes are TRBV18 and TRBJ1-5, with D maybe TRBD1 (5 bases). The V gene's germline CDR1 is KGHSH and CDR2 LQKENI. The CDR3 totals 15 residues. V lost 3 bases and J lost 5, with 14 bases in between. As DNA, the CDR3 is TGTGCCAGCTCACCGGCGGGGGGTAGGGATCAGCCCCAGCATTTT. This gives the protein CASSPAGGRDQPQHF.

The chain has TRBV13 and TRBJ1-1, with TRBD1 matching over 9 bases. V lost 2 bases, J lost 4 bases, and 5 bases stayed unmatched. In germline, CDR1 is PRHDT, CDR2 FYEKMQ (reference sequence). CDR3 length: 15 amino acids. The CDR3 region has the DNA TGTGCCAGCAGCTTAAGGGGACAGGGTAGCACTGAAGCTTTCTTT. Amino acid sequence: CASSLRGQGSTEAFF.

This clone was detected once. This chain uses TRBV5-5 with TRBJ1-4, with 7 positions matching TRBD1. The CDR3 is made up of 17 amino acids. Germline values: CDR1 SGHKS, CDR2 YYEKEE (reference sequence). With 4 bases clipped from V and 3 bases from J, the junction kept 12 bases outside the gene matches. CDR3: CASSPWGEGAANEKLFF. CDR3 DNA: TGTGCCAGCAGCCCGTGGGGTGAGGGGGCGGCTAATGAAAAACTGTTTTTT.

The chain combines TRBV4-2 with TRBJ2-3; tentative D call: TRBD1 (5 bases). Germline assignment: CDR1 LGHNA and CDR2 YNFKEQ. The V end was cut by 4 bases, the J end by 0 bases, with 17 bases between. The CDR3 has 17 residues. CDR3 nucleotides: TGTGCCAGCAGCCCGACTTTCCAGCAGGGTAGCACAGATACGCAGTATTTT. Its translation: CASSPTFQQGSTDTQYF.

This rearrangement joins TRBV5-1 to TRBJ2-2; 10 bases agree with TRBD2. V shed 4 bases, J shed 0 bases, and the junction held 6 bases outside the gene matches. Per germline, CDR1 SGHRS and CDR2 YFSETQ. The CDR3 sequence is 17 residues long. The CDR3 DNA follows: TGCGCCAGCAGCGCGGCCGGGACTAGCGCGAACACCGGGGAGCTGTTTTTT. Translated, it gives CASSAAGTSANTGELFF.